These T cell receptor beta chains were read from a single sample in a study of Ad26.COV2.S vaccination and SARS-CoV-2 variants. Using immunoSEQ multiplex PCR, the repertoire was profiled, and TCRdb retains in-frame clones only, with some absent. Among about 350,000 clones listed, about 88% were seen once. The material sequenced was peripheral blood, taken in a trial of Ad26.COV2.S vaccine versus placebo. These receptors were collected from a person aged 18 to 59 who received the Ad26.COV2.S COVID-19 vaccine or a placebo. Each CDR3 is given with its conserved first and last residue. Each record gives: J gene, clone size, D gene, V gene, CDR3 DNA, CDR3 protein. The D gene is left open where the match is weak. Rows give clone size only sometimes, using once, few, many, or a class for an expanded clone.

J: TRBJ2-7
size: NA
D: NA
V: TRBV5-1
DNA: TGCGCCAGCAGCTTCAACCGAGGGAACGAGCAGTACTTC
CDR3: CASSFNRGNEQYF

J: TRBJ1-3
size: NA
D: NA
V: TRBV28
DNA: TGTGCCAGCCGCGAGTCTGGAAACACCATATATTTT
CDR3: CASRESGNTIYF

J: TRBJ2-1
size: NA
D: NA
V: TRBV10-3
DNA: TGTGCCATCAGTGAGTCGGCTACGGCCTCGCGTGAGCAGTTCTTC
CDR3: CAISESATASREQFF

J: TRBJ2-5
size: NA
D: TRBD2
V: TRBV7-3
DNA: TGTGCCAGCAGCTTACCCACTAGCGGGACCGAGACCCAGTACTTC
CDR3: CASSLPTSGTETQYF

J: TRBJ1-4
size: NA
D: TRBD1
V: TRBV28
DNA: TGTGCCAGCAGTTTTTGGGGACAGGGTGTTGAAAAACTGTTTTTT
CDR3: CASSFWGQGVEKLFF

J: TRBJ2-1
size: NA
D: NA
V: TRBV27
DNA: TGTGCCAGCAGTCCCCACAGGGACCACAATGAGCAGTTCTTC
CDR3: CASSPHRDHNEQFF

J: TRBJ2-7
size: NA
D: NA
V: TRBV5-6
DNA: TGTGCCAGCAGCCCCTCGGGACAACACTACGAGCAGTACTTC
CDR3: CASSPSGQHYEQYF

J: TRBJ2-7
size: NA
D: TRBD1
V: TRBV6-5
DNA: TGTGCCAGCACCCCAGGGGGCGCGGCCTACGAGCAGTACTTC
CDR3: CASTPGGAAYEQYF

J: TRBJ2-2
size: NA
D: NA
V: TRBV5-1
DNA: TGCGCCAGCAGCTCCGTCAGGGCCGAGAACACCGGGGAGCTGTTTTTT
CDR3: CASSSVRAENTGELFF

J: TRBJ2-3
size: NA
D: NA
V: TRBV28
DNA: TGTGCCAGCAGTTTCCTGGCTAGCACAGATACGCAGTATTTT
CDR3: CASSFLASTDTQYF

J: TRBJ1-4
size: NA
D: TRBD1
V: TRBV5-1
DNA: TGCGCCAGCAGCTTGGAAACACAGGGGAGTGAAAAACTGTTTTTT
CDR3: CASSLETQGSEKLFF

J: TRBJ2-4
size: NA
D: NA
V: TRBV18
DNA: TGTGCCAGCTCACCGGGACGGCTAGCCAAAAACATTCAGTACTTC
CDR3: CASSPGRLAKNIQYF

J: TRBJ2-2
size: NA
D: TRBD1
V: TRBV25-1
DNA: TGTGCCAGCAGGGGGACACCAGGGGGCCTGGGCACCGGGGAGCTGTTTTTT
CDR3: CASRGTPGGLGTGELFF

J: TRBJ2-7
size: NA
D: NA
V: TRBV27
DNA: TGTGCCAGCAGTTTATCGAACGCAGGTGGGGACGAGCAGTACTTC
CDR3: CASSLSNAGGDEQYF

J: TRBJ2-7
size: once
D: TRBD2
V: TRBV7-2
DNA: TGTGCCAGCAGCACTAGCGGGAGATCGTACGAGCAGTACTTC
CDR3: CASSTSGRSYEQYF

J: TRBJ1-1
size: NA
D: TRBD1
V: TRBV4-3
DNA: TGCGCCAGCAGCCAAGGGACAGGCCCGAACACTGAAGCTTTCTTT
CDR3: CASSQGTGPNTEAFF

J: TRBJ1-1
size: NA
D: TRBD1
V: TRBV19
DNA: TGTGCCAGTAGGGACAGGGGCACTGAAGCTTTCTTT
CDR3: CASRDRGTEAFF

J: TRBJ2-1
size: NA
D: NA
V: TRBV6-6
DNA: TGTGCCAGCAGTGCCCAGCGGGCCAATGAGCAGTTCTTC
CDR3: CASSAQRANEQFF

J: TRBJ2-1
size: once
D: NA
V: TRBV6-5
DNA: TGTGCCAGCAGTTCGGCAGCCATAAACCTTAACAATGAGCAGTTCTTC
CDR3: CASSSAAINLNNEQFF

J: TRBJ1-5
size: NA
D: NA
V: TRBV3-1/TRBV3-2
DNA: TGTGCCAGCAGCCAAGATCTTAATCAGCCCCAGCATTTT
CDR3: CASSQDLNQPQHF

J: TRBJ2-1
size: NA
D: NA
V: TRBV11-2
DNA: TGTGCCAGCAGCCCGACAGGGAGGGTCTACAATGAGCAGTTCTTC
CDR3: CASSPTGRVYNEQFF

J: TRBJ1-1
size: NA
D: NA
V: TRBV5-1
DNA: TGCGCCAGCAGCCGGGGCAGGGACGACACTGAAGCTTTCTTT
CDR3: CASSRGRDDTEAFF

J: TRBJ1-5
size: few
D: NA
V: TRBV20-1
DNA: TGCAGTGCTAGTTCGGGGAATCAGCCCCAGCATTTT
CDR3: CSASSGNQPQHF

J: TRBJ2-5
size: NA
D: NA
V: TRBV18
DNA: TGTGCCAGCTGGCCAGAGACCCAGTACTTC
CDR3: CASWPETQYF

J: TRBJ2-3
size: NA
D: TRBD2
V: TRBV19
DNA: TGTGCCAGTAGCAACCCCCGGTTTGGGAGGGAGAGTAGAGATACGCAGTATTTT
CDR3: CASSNPRFGRESRDTQYF

J: TRBJ2-3
size: NA
D: TRBD2
V: TRBV6-6
DNA: TGTGCCAGCAGTCGAGGACTAGCGGAATACACAGATACGCAGTATTTT
CDR3: CASSRGLAEYTDTQYF

J: TRBJ1-5
size: NA
D: NA
V: TRBV27
DNA: TGTGCCAGCACCCTCCACGGGGATAGCAATCAGCCCCAGCATTTT
CDR3: CASTLHGDSNQPQHF

J: TRBJ1-3
size: NA
D: NA
V: TRBV29-1
DNA: TGCAGCGTTGGCCTGGTAAAGAGCTCTGGAAACACCATATATTTT
CDR3: CSVGLVKSSGNTIYF

J: TRBJ2-7
size: NA
D: TRBD2
V: TRBV19
DNA: TGTGCCAGTAGTTCCTCCGGGACAGGGGCCGAACTGGGACTAGCGGGCTTATACTTC
CDR3: CASSSSGTGAELGLAGLYF

J: TRBJ1-2
size: once
D: NA
V: TRBV3-1/TRBV3-2
DNA: TGTGCCAGCAGCCAAGAGATTCGGACACGCGGTAGGGGCTATGGCTACACCTTC
CDR3: CASSQEIRTRGRGYGYTF

J: TRBJ1-6
size: NA
D: NA
V: TRBV6-1
DNA: TGTGCCAGCAGTGAAGCACACGGCCGCTCCTATAATTCACCCCTCCACTTT
CDR3: CASSEAHGRSYNSPLHF

J: TRBJ1-5
size: NA
D: NA
V: TRBV7-6
DNA: TGTGCCAGCAGCTTAGCCCCAGGGCGCAATCAGCCCCAGCATTTT
CDR3: CASSLAPGRNQPQHF

J: TRBJ2-7
size: NA
D: TRBD1
V: TRBV15
DNA: TGTGCCACCAGCGGAAATACTCGGGACAGGGGTTCCTACGAGCAGTACTTC
CDR3: CATSGNTRDRGSYEQYF

J: TRBJ2-7
size: NA
D: NA
V: TRBV19
DNA: TGTGCCAGTAGTATAAGTGAGGGCTACGAGCAGTACTTC
CDR3: CASSISEGYEQYF

J: TRBJ2-7
size: NA
D: TRBD2
V: TRBV18
DNA: TGTGCCAGCTCACCGGCTAGCGGGGTATACGAGCAGTACTTC
CDR3: CASSPASGVYEQYF

J: TRBJ2-1
size: once
D: NA
V: TRBV6-6
DNA: TGTGCCAGCAGTTTTCCGGTGGGAGGTGAGCAGTTCTTC
CDR3: CASSFPVGGEQFF

J: TRBJ2-5
size: NA
D: TRBD2
V: TRBV20-1
DNA: TGCAGTGCTAGTCCCCCGGGACTAGCAGGTAAAGAGACCCAGTACTTC
CDR3: CSASPPGLAGKETQYF

J: TRBJ1-2
size: NA
D: NA
V: TRBV28
DNA: TGTGCCAGCAGTTTAGATCCAAGGACTAACTATGGCTACACCTTC
CDR3: CASSLDPRTNYGYTF

J: TRBJ2-3
size: NA
D: NA
V: TRBV21-1
DNA: TGTGCCAGCAGGACTAGCGGACCCACAGATACGCAGTATTTT
CDR3: CASRTSGPTDTQYF

J: TRBJ1-5
size: NA
D: TRBD1
V: TRBV19
DNA: TGTGCCAGTAAAAGGGACAGGGTCAACAATCAGCCCCAGCATTTT
CDR3: CASKRDRVNNQPQHF

J: TRBJ2-1
size: once
D: TRBD2
V: TRBV7-2
DNA: TGTGCCAGCAGCTTCATGCCGGGACTAGCGCACAATGAGCAGTTCTTC
CDR3: CASSFMPGLAHNEQFF

J: TRBJ2-7
size: NA
D: NA
V: TRBV9
DNA: TGTGCCAGCAGCGTAGGAGGCCGGGACTCGAGCTCCTACGAGCAGTACTTC
CDR3: CASSVGGRDSSSYEQYF